Listed below are T cell receptor beta chains from one sample, sequenced in a study of Tregs in tolerant kidney transplant recipients. TCRdb's table, derived via immunoSEQ multiplex PCR, lists solely in-frame clones and lacks some. The sample lists about 240,000 clones, about 86% occurring once. Sequencing input: CD4+ T cells from blood. The source is a human donor in good health. CDR3s include the opening cysteine and the closing phenylalanine or tryptophan. A D gene is named only where the DNA matches it firmly. Size values are once, few and many counts, or a class for expanded clones, and some rows have none.

size	D	V	J	CDR3	DNA
NA	NA	TRBV7-7	TRBJ1-1	CASSSVQGAQAFF	TGTGCCAGCAGCTCTGTACAAGGGGCGCAAGCTTTCTTT
NA	NA	TRBV14	TRBJ2-1	CASSRLGPDNEQFF	TGTGCCAGCAGCCGCCTCGGACCTGACAATGAGCAGTTCTTC
few	TRBD2	TRBV27	TRBJ2-7	CASSQSTSGPLYEQYF	TGTGCCAGCAGTCAATCCACTAGCGGGCCACTCTACGAGCAGTACTTC
NA	NA	TRBV30	TRBJ2-3	CAWSVPFYGGSDTQYF	TGTGCCTGGAGTGTACCCTTCTACGGGGGTTCAGATACGCAGTATTTT
NA	TRBD2	TRBV4-1	TRBJ2-1	CASSQAGGTEQFF	TGCGCCAGCAGCCAAGCGGGGGGGACAGAGCAGTTCTTC
NA	TRBD1	TRBV5-1	TRBJ2-7	CASSLGTGGPSYEQYF	TGCGCCAGCAGCTTGGGGACAGGGGGTCCTTCCTACGAGCAGTACTTC
NA	TRBD2	TRBV10-3	TRBJ2-5	CAISPGLAGGVKETQYF	TGTGCCATCAGCCCCGGACTAGCGGGAGGGGTAAAAGAGACCCAGTACTTC
NA	TRBD1	TRBV7-9	TRBJ2-2	CASPMGDRLNTGELFF	TGTGCCAGCCCAATGGGGGACAGGCTGAACACCGGGGAGCTGTTTTTT
NA	TRBD1	TRBV4-1	TRBJ1-2	CASSRSGQDSYISGYTF	TGCGCCAGCAGCCGCAGCGGACAGGACTCATACATCAGTGGCTACACCTTC
NA	NA	TRBV6-5	TRBJ1-1	CASSYSGRVNTEAFF	TGTGCCAGCAGTTACTCAGGCAGGGTGAACACTGAAGCTTTCTTT
NA	NA	TRBV30	TRBJ1-2	CAWSPTPNYGYTF	TGTGCCTGGAGTCCGACCCCTAACTATGGCTACACCTTC
NA	TRBD1	TRBV5-1	TRBJ1-1	CASSLGGRGSTEAFF	TGCGCCAGCAGCTTGGGAGGCAGGGGGAGCACTGAAGCTTTCTTT
NA	NA	TRBV14	TRBJ1-3	CASSRQGVSGNTIYF	TGTGCCAGCAGCCGGCAGGGTGTCTCTGGAAACACCATATATTTT
NA	NA	TRBV2	TRBJ1-1	CASSGRGGAILAFF	TGTGCCAGCAGCGGGCGGGGGGGCGCGATACTGGCTTTCTTT
NA	NA	TRBV6-5	TRBJ1-4	CASSFVGEYEKLFF	TGTGCCAGCAGTTTCGTCGGGGAGTATGAAAAACTGTTTTTT
NA	NA	TRBV11-3	TRBJ2-7	CASSLAGEQYF	TGTGCCAGCAGCTTAGCGGGGGAGCAGTACTTC
few	NA	TRBV5-1	TRBJ2-5	CASSLLRPIGETQYF	TGCGCCAGCAGCTTGCTGCGTCCGATCGGAGAGACCCAGTACTTC
NA	NA	TRBV6-1	TRBJ1-5	CASSVGGNRNQPQHF	TGTGCCAGCAGTGTCGGGGGGAATCGCAATCAGCCCCAGCATTTT
NA	NA	TRBV2	TRBJ2-5	CAIITGSGETQYF	TGTGCGATCATAACTGGCAGTGGCGAGACCCAGTACTTC
NA	NA	TRBV6-5	TRBJ2-5	CASGTGRETQYF	TGTGCCAGCGGCACAGGGAGGGAGACCCAGTACTTC
NA	TRBD2	TRBV7-2	TRBJ2-1	CASRSSSGASYNEQFF	TGTGCCAGCAGGTCCTCTAGCGGGGCTTCCTACAATGAGCAGTTCTTC
once	NA	TRBV19	TRBJ1-1	CASSTLVWNTEAFF	TGTGCCAGTAGTACGTTAGTTTGGAACACTGAAGCTTTCTTT
NA	NA	TRBV9	TRBJ2-4	CASSVGASLAKNIQYF	TGTGCCAGCAGCGTAGGGGCCTCTCTAGCCAAAAACATTCAGTACTTC
NA	TRBD1	TRBV10-2	TRBJ1-5	CASRTGRINQPQHF	TGCGCCAGCAGGACAGGGAGGATCAATCAGCCCCAGCATTTT
NA	NA	TRBV18	TRBJ2-6	CASSPPGRSGANVLTF	TGTGCCAGCTCACCACCGGGCCGTTCTGGGGCCAACGTCCTGACTTTC
once	NA	TRBV18	TRBJ1-2	CASSPQPGPQDYGYTF	TGTGCCAGCTCACCCCAGCCGGGCCCGCAAGACTATGGCTACACCTTC
NA	TRBD2	TRBV18	TRBJ2-1	CASSPTSGRDSEQFF	TGTGCCAGCTCACCCACTAGCGGGAGGGATAGTGAGCAGTTCTTC
NA	NA	TRBV20-1	TRBJ1-2	CSARENGYTF	TGCAGTGCTAGAGAAAATGGCTACACCTTC
NA	NA	TRBV21-1	TRBJ1-1	CASNAGGMDTEAFF	TGTGCCAGCAACGCAGGGGGGATGGACACTGAAGCTTTCTTT